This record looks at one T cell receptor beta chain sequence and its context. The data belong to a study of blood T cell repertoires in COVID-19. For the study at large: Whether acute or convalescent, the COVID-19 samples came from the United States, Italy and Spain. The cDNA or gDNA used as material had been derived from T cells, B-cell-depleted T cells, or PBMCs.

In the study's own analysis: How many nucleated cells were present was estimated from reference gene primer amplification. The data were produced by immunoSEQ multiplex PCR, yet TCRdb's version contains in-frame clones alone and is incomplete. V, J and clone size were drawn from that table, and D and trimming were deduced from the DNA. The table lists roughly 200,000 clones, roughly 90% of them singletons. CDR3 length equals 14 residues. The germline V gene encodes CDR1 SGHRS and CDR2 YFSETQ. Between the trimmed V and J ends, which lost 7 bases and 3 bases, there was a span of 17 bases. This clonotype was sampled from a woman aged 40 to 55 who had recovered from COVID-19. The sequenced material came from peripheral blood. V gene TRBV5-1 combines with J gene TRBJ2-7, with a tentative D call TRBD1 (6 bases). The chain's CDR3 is CASGVWDTGYEQYF. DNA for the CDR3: TGCGCCAGCGGGGTCTGGGACACGGGCTACGAGCAGTACTTC. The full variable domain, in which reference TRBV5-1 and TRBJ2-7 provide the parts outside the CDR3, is KAGVTQTPRYLIKTRGQQVTLSCSPISGHRSVSWYQQTPGQGLQFLFEYFSETQRNKGNFPGRFSGRQFSNSRSEMNVSTLELGDSALYLCASGVWDTGYEQYFGPGTRLTVT.